This record covers a single T cell receptor beta chain. What it binds is not known. The sample comes from a study of Ad26.COV2.S vaccination and SARS-CoV-2 variants. The wider study: Ad26.COV2.S, an intramuscular injection, was given once or twice 56 days apart.

Overall study findings and caveats: Spike-specific TCR breadth was greater in vaccine than placebo recipients. The TCR-based breadth and depth measures might underestimate overall T cell responses.

The treatment denotes: around 19 received Ad26.COV2.S at low or high dose, single or two shots; roughly 5 received placebo; per-sample allocation not given. Sampling took place 63 days after the first vaccine or placebo injection. Ad26.COV2.S expressed prefusion-stabilized spike from the original Wuhan strain. Per the germline V gene, CDR1 is PRHDT and CDR2 is FYEKMQ (reference sequence). V was clipped by 6 bases and J by 0 bases, with 8 bases between them. The CDR3 loop spans 13 amino acids. Sequencing used immunoSEQ multiplex PCR; TCRdb keeps in-frame clones, though not all of them. The sample lists some 330,000 clones, roughly 88% occurring once.

This rearrangement joins TRBV13 to TRBJ1-1; no firm D call. This sequence was found in a person aged 18-65 years who received the Ad26.COV2.S COVID-19 vaccine or a placebo. The specimen comprised peripheral blood, sampled in a trial of Ad26.COV2.S vaccine versus placebo. The CDR3 DNA reads as TGTGCCAGCAGTTCCAAAATGAACACTGAAGCTTTCTTT. Translation: CASSSKMNTEAFF.